This T cell receptor (beta chain) was identified during a study of cytomegalovirus exposure and HLA in healthy donors (dated by TCRdb to 2015 to 2018). Notes on the research overall: In an earlier analysis of 587 of the donors, about 270 Gb of sequence data and approximately 120 million unique TCR beta sequences from 180 million or so T cells were reported. The later analysis used no new phenotypic data to find candidate immune exposures, relying instead on TCR beta sequences and their occurrence across donors. A later genetic analysis used genome-wide SNP genotypes for about three fifths of the roughly 700 donors, treating that subset as a discovery cohort. A later analysis re-analyzed previously published TCR beta repertoires from about 600 donors and added high-resolution HLA genotyping to study TCR occurrence patterns. Roughly 300 gigabases of sequencing data and around 90 million unique TCR sequences made up an early release that covered about 640 HLA-typed donors. Besides the first cohort of roughly 640 subjects, a separate validation cohort made up of around 120 different subjects was used. Among 398 genotyped donors of the cohort, an average of 235,054 unique TCR beta nucleotide sequences were sequenced per donor, around a sixth of them non-productive. Donor age, sex, ethnicity and CMV serostatus were compiled alongside the repertoire data. HLA typing covered class I and class II loci at four-digit resolution. A handful of DR-DQ haplotypes were treated as single units for association and clustering because of strong linkage in the cohort. Of the approximately 400 genotyped donors, 65% to 90% were placed in the genetic ancestry cluster associated with self-reported Caucasian donors. The number of donors typed differed by locus, with roughly 629-640 for A, B, C, DRB1 and DQB1, 522 for DQA1, 600 to 610 for DPA1, and some 440 for DPB1. An earlier analysis of some 600 of the donors applied high-throughput TCR beta sequencing to assess whether each TCR beta V gene segment acted as functional or pseudogenic. The T cell repertoires of several hundred subjects were profiled by immunosequencing and related to cytomegalovirus serostatus. High-throughput TCR immunosequencing, statistical association of individual TCRs with disease status, and machine learning were combined to predict cytomegalovirus infection status. Every repertoire in the discovery cohort had been generated on one and the same sequencing platform. The study was designed to test whether signatures of past pathogen exposure could be identified by cataloging public T cell receptors. Findings and caveats that apply to the study as a whole: In this cohort, only TCR beta chains were sequenced, and detectable features were limited by the absence of alpha or paired-chain data. Because counts were too low, 15 to 20 rarely observed V segments, including chromosome 9 orphons, were left out of the earlier analysis of about 620 of the donors. A total of roughly 160 TCR beta chains were listed by the study as associated with cytomegalovirus. Assigning TCR associations to individual alleles was difficult when HLA alleles, especially DR and DQ, strongly co-occurred. For the cohort, immune exposure information was limited to CMV serostatus. At a false discovery rate of 0.05, a later analysis linked 16,000 or so TCR beta sequences to specific HLA alleles. A later analysis reported that several top co-occurrence clusters appeared linked to parvovirus B19, influenza, CMV and Epstein-Barr virus. A cluster of highly shared sequence variants was judged likely to be a technical artifact of the sequencing pipeline. A few of the identified cytomegalovirus-associated TCR beta chains were confirmed in vitro to be specific for cytomegalovirus antigens. A later analysis found that most CMV-associated TCR beta chains appeared HLA-restricted, with HLA associations seemingly driven largely by CMV exposure. Compared with equally common non-associated chains, HLA-associated TCR beta chains in a later analysis were more clonally expanded and had lower generation probabilities. Broadly in line with IMGT annotations, most TCR beta V segments showed up in productive rearrangements about 87% or about 30% of the time in an earlier analysis of 587 of the donors. A further reported finding was that TCR beta sequences accurately predicted the HLA-A and HLA-B alleles for most subjects in the first cohort. While some public TCRs were present in many individuals, most TCR sequences turned up only very rarely across donors. Roughly uniform sequencing depth across donors was assumed in presence/absence analyses, although this assumption may not hold. Because the 87-base-pair reads could not distinguish some IMGT-functional V segments, including TRBV6-2 and TRBV6-3, those segments were excluded. In a later analysis, the rate of TCR association differed among HLA loci, with DRB1 alleles having the most associated TCRs and HLA-C alleles having the fewest. A later genetic analysis associated a missense DCLRE1C variant with V-gene and J-gene trimming of TCR beta chains, and an independent cohort replicated the association. Linkage disequilibrium might explain the correlated functional status among segregating V segments, but an unknown experimental factor could not be excluded. It was suggested by the authors that the approach could potentially be generalized to other disease states and immunological phenotypes. HLA typing was unavailable for some donors at each locus, so association tests used only the typed subset. Compared with the roughly 700-donor mean, donors in an Asian-associated ancestry cluster had fewer N-insertions in productive TCRs, according to a later genetic analysis. Cytomegalovirus status was reported to be diagnosed by the classifier with high specificity and sensitivity in both the original and validation cohorts.

To note about this clone: The antigen this receptor binds is unknown. Base qualities were left out, and no much larger clone turns up one base away.

The cohort comprised 710 or so healthy bone marrow donors. At the time of sampling, all cohort members were nominally healthy, though unrecorded immune exposures were likely present. The donor tested CMV seropositive, placing the donor among the roughly 300 seropositive members of the cohort. Each donor provided a peripheral blood sample, and peripheral blood mononuclear cells were used for TCR beta sequencing. Genomic DNA extraction from the blood cell samples was performed with the Qiagen DNeasy Blood Extraction Kit. The CDR3 starts with the cysteine, ends with the phenylalanine, and has 15 residues. CDR3 DNA is the only sequence kept; it has 45 bases, read in frame from the first base. CDR1 ENHRY and CDR2 SYGVKD are derived from the germline V gene. After removal of 6 bases from V and 0 bases from J, the junction retains 6 bases not matched to a gene. Library prep was done by the immunoSEQ multiplex PCR assay. For the multiplex PCR, a mixture combining 60 forward primers for TCR Vbeta segments and 13 reverse primers for TCR Jbeta segments was used. The CDR3 region of rearranged TCR beta genes was amplified from genomic DNA by a multiplex PCR assay. The Illumina HiSeq System was used to sequence the amplified TCR beta libraries as 87-base-pair reads. On the study's bioinformatics: In a later analysis, tens of millions of unique TCR beta chains were counted across the 650 to 750 repertoires, and around 10 million of these chains were shared by at least two donors. Raw reads were error-corrected and collapsed into unique sequences by a nearest-neighbor algorithm in which closely related sequences were merged to remove PCR and sequencing errors. V, D and J gene segments were assigned by aligning CDR3 sequences to IMGT reference sequences. Each retained sequence needed at least a six-nucleotide match to both a V gene segment and a J gene segment. Rearrangements were classified as productive when the CDR3 lacked stop codons and remained in frame with V and J, and all other rearrangements were classified as non-productive. CDR3 was defined by IMGT convention, running from the second conserved V-encoded cysteine to the conserved J-encoded phenylalanine. The earlier analysis of 587 of the donors excluded any sequence lacking an unambiguous match to a single V gene segment. In an earlier analysis of several hundred of the donors, V segments were called functional above 56.7% productive rearrangements and were called segregating when the between-donor standard deviation exceeded 5%. A statistical classification framework was built to diagnose cytomegalovirus status from the catalog of TCR beta chain sequences. In a later analysis, V and J genes were assigned by comparing TCR nucleotide sequences against IMGT/GENE-DB human TR gene sequences. The TCRdist pipeline was used in a later analysis to assign CDR3 sequences and most-parsimonious VDJ recombination scenarios. In a later analysis, each TCR beta chain was defined by its CDR3 amino acid sequence together with its V-gene family, and reads lacking a unique V-gene family were excluded. To address suspected cross-contamination and a sequencing artifact, a later analysis removed 450 to 700 highly shared, low-generation-probability nucleotide sequences. A later analysis calculated a clonal expansion index for each public chain from normalized within-repertoire ranks of inferred template counts. In a later analysis, generation probabilities were computed with a VDJ recombination model fitted to out-of-frame rearrangements, and the resulting probabilities were checked against IGoR. Hypergeometric tests were used in a later analysis to score TCR-TCR, TCR-HLA and TCR-CMV co-occurrence, with a repertoire-size bias correction applied to the TCR pairs. False discovery rates were estimated in a later analysis by permuting HLA or CMV assignments 20 times. In a later analysis, co-occurring TCRs were grouped using DBSCAN, and TCRdist sequence similarity was added for clustering within HLA-allele-positive subsets. Repertoires with fewer than 30,000 or more than 120,000 public chains, plus five repertoires with anomalous nucleotide sharing, were excluded from co-occurrence clustering. Held by TCRdb, this immuneACCESS table contains in-frame sequences only and omits some clones. Under half of the omission traces to an unresolved V gene where checked; the cause of the rest is unknown. V and J calls and clone size are those listed in that table; D and trimming were worked out from the DNA. The sample data list about 140,000 clones, and about two thirds of these were observed just once. About 9.4% of the sample belongs to the ten largest clones.

The clonotype comes from a man aged 25 to 40 in good health and CMV-seropositive. The sequenced material came from PBMCs. Recombination joined TRBV10-3 with TRBJ1-1, with 8 bases aligning to TRBD1. The sequenced DNA: TGTGCCATCAGGGATGGACAGGGTTTGAACACTGAAGCTTTCTTT. Translated, this gives CAIRDGQGLNTEAFF.